Detailed here is one T cell receptor (beta chain). The CDR3 is 14 residues long. V trimming: 4 bases; J trimming: 6 bases; junction bases outside the gene matches: 4. From germline, CDR1 is MNHEY and CDR2 SMNVEV (reference sequence). The data belong to a study of blood T cell repertoires in COVID-19. About the study: Acute and convalescent COVID-19 samples came from the United States, Italy and Spain.

This study enrolled people aged roughly 18 to 100 from about two dozen US geographic areas. Original handling: From reference gene primer amplification, estimates of nucleated cell counts were derived. Repertoires were generated with immunoSEQ multiplex PCR, while TCRdb's copy carries only in-frame clones and drops some. V, J and clone size are those of that table, while D and trimming were read from the DNA. The data hold around 280,000 clones, with around 91% observed a single time. The sequence was collected from a young woman with acute COVID-19. The sequenced material came from PBMCs or T cells enriched from blood (not recorded which). The chain has TRBV27 and TRBJ2-3; 10 nucleotides align to TRBD2. The CDR3 DNA sequence: TGTGCCAGCAGTTATCTAGCGGGAGAGGATACGCAGTATTTT. This translates into CASSYLAGEDTQYF.